The 22 T cell receptor beta chains presented below share a single source sample, sequenced in a study of cytomegalovirus exposure and HLA in healthy donors. Primers: 60 Vbeta forward and 13 Jbeta reverse. Method: immunoSEQ multiplex PCR; TCRdb's copy keeps in-frame clones and lacks some. The sample shows more than 95,000 clones, 60% to 80% of them seen only once. Sequenced sample: PBMCs. These TCRs come from a man aged 60-69 years in good health and CMV-seropositive.

This chain joins TRBV5-8 and TRBJ2-3, with 7 bases aligning to TRBD1. Germline loops: CDR1 SGHTS, CDR2 YDEGEE. The CDR3 length is 15 residues. With 4 bases clipped from V and 4 bases from J, the junction kept 9 bases outside the gene matches. This CDR3 is CASSPGQTFPDTQYF. The CDR3 DNA sequence: TGTGCCAGCAGCCCGGGACAGACCTTCCCAGATACGCAGTATTTT.

V gene TRBV9 combines with J gene TRBJ2-2; D gene ambiguous. The CDR3 length is 15 residues. Trimming left V 0 bases short and J 6 bases short, with 12 bases between. The V gene's germline CDR1 is SGDLS and CDR2 YYNGEE. The chain's CDR3 is CASSVAQNRPGELFF. The DNA of the CDR3 is TGTGCCAGCAGCGTAGCACAGAACCGCCCCGGGGAGCTGTTTTTT. Based on the CDR3 plus reference TRBV9 and TRBJ2-2, the full variable domain is DSGVTQTPKHLITATGQRVTLRCSPRSGDLSVYWYQQSLDQGLQFLIQYYNGEERAKGNILERFSAQQFPDLHSELNLSSLELGDSALYFCASSVAQNRPGELFFGEGSRLTVL.

The V gene is TRBV5-4, the J gene TRBJ2-3; TRBD1 matches at 7 bases. Per germline, CDR1 SGHNT and CDR2 YYREEE (reference sequence). V gave up 6 bases and J gave up 0 bases; unmatched junction bases: 4. This CDR3 is built from 14 residues. CDR3 DNA sequence: TGTGCCAGCACTCGGACAGGCAGCACAGATACGCAGTATTTT. It yields the protein CASTRTGSTDTQYF.

This clone was recorded once. This chain uses TRBV2 with TRBJ1-5; D may be TRBD1 (6 bases). CDR3 size: 14 residues. Germline V lookup: CDR1 SNHLY, CDR2 FYNNEI. V lost 6 bases to trimming and J lost 5 bases, with 14 bases between them. This CDR3 is CASSVGGGYQPQHF. Written as DNA, the CDR3 is TGTGCCAGCAGCGTTGGGGGGGGCTATCAGCCCCAGCATTTT.

This clone was observed a few times. V gene TRBV29-1 combines with J gene TRBJ1-2; 10 bases align to TRBD1. Per the germline V gene, CDR1 is SQVTM and CDR2 is ANQGSEA. Losses at the gene ends were 6 bases for V and 3 bases for J; bases not matched to a gene: 10. The CDR3 runs to 15 residues. In DNA form, the CDR3 reads TGCAGCGTGGCCGGGACAGGGGATTTCGACTATGGCTACACCTTC. It encodes CSVAGTGDFDYGYTF.

This clone was observed a single time. This chain uses TRBV27 with TRBJ2-2, with D unresolved. The CDR3 is 16 amino acids. V lost 8 bases and J 2 bases, leaving 18 bases between the germline ends. The germline gives CDR1 MNHEY, CDR2 SMNVEV (reference sequence). The CDR3 DNA follows: TGTGCCAGCTTCTCTCTCGGAGCCAGTAACACCGGGGAGCTGTTTTTT. It yields the protein CASFSLGASNTGELFF.

This rearrangement joins TRBV5-3 to TRBJ2-1; 9 bases align to TRBD2. TRBV5-3 qualifies as an ORF whose function is uncertain. The CDR3 is made up of 15 amino acids. After removal of 4 bases from V and 8 bases from J, the junction contained 10 bases not matched to a gene. The CDR3 spells CARSSRSGGGYEQFF. In DNA form, the CDR3 reads TGTGCCAGAAGCAGCCGTAGCGGGGGCGGGTATGAGCAGTTCTTC.

V and J are TRBV10-3 and TRBJ2-5; weak D call: TRBD1 (6 bases). The germline V gene has CDR1 ENHRY and CDR2 SYGVKD. CDR3 length equals 11 residues. The DNA of the CDR3 is TGTGCTACAGGGAATGGAGAGACCCAGTACTTC. Residues: CATGNGETQYF.

This chain links TRBV5-1 with TRBJ2-2, with 9 bases lining up with TRBD2. V shed 4 bases and J 2 bases; nucleotides not matched to a gene: 9. In germline, CDR1 is SGHRS, CDR2 YFSETQ. The CDR3 covers 17 residues. DNA for the CDR3: TGCGCCAGCAGCCCCCGGGCTAGCGGGGACAACACCGGGGAGCTGTTTTTT. The encoded protein is CASSPRASGDNTGELFF.

The sample holds one count of this clone. The CDR3 region is CASSHGTSGGMNYEQYF. The CDR3 region has the DNA TGCGCCAGCAGTCACGGGACTAGCGGGGGGATGAACTACGAGCAGTACTTC. This chain connects TRBV23-1 to TRBJ2-7; 15 positions agree with TRBD2. TRBV23-1 carries the ORF label, with uncertain function. The CDR3 has 17 amino acids. Trimming took 3 bases from V and 3 from J; bases not matched to a gene: 6.

With respect to this clone: Sequence at one end of the junction differs from germline and may be a read error. This rearrangement joins TRBV30 to TRBJ1-1; maybe TRBD1 (5 bases). There are 11 residues in the CDR3. Germline CDR1 GTSNPN, CDR2 SVGIG (reference sequence). The CDR3 is CAWSVRVEIPF. The CDR3 nucleotides read TGTGCCTGGAGTGTCAGGGTCGAAATCCCCTTT.

The sample holds one count of this clone. This chain uses TRBV13 with TRBJ2-7; a possible D gene is TRBD1 (5 bases). V shed 4 bases and J shed 2 bases, with 15 bases lying between them. The V gene's germline CDR1 is PRHDT and CDR2 FYEKMQ (reference sequence). CDR3 length: 15 amino acids. The CDR3 DNA reads TGTGCCAGCAGCTCCATGTCCAGGGCCCCCTACGAGCAGTACTTC. Translation: CASSSMSRAPYEQYF.

The genes are TRBV2 and TRBJ1-5; no definite D call. The CDR3 has 17 amino acids. Germline values: CDR1 SNHLY, CDR2 FYNNEI. V was clipped by 2 bases and J by 0 bases, with 14 bases between them. The CDR3: CASSESRQDYSNQPQHF. DNA for the CDR3: TGTGCCAGCAGTGAAAGTAGACAAGATTATAGCAATCAGCCCCAGCATTTT.

The V call is TRBV28, the J call TRBJ1-2; 8 nucleotides align to TRBD1. J lost 12 bases, V lost 8 bases, and 26 bases had no gene match. The CDR3 contains 17 residues. Germline V gene sequence: CDR1 MDHEN, CDR2 SYDVKM. The CDR3 nucleotides read TGTGCCAGCTGTTCGATCCCGAGACAGGGGTCCAATTATCGGGACACCTTC. Translation gives CASCSIPRQGSNYRDTF.

CDR3 nucleotide sequence: TGTGCCAGCAGAAAAACAGGGTTCGGTGGTTCTGATTCACCCCTCCACTTT. Translated: CASRKTGFGGSDSPLHF. The V and J genes are TRBV2 and TRBJ1-6, with a weak D call TRBD1 (6 bases). The CDR3 runs 17 residues. Germline values: CDR1 SNHLY, CDR2 FYNNEI. The germline V and J ends were trimmed by 6 bases and 8 bases, with 23 bases remaining between them.

This clone was seen a few times. The chain has TRBV12-5 and TRBJ1-2; D remains ambiguous. CDR1 LGHNT and CDR2 FRNRAP come from the germline V gene. The germline V and J ends were trimmed by 3 bases and 4 bases, with 15 bases remaining between them. There are 15 residues in the CDR3. The CDR3 DNA reads as TGTGCTAGTGGTTTCCTAGAGAGGCTAGGCTATGGCTACACCTTC. Its protein product is CASGFLERLGYGYTF.

The chain combines TRBV7-9 with TRBJ1-1; TRBD1 might be the D (6 bases). This CDR3 has 19 residues. Per germline, CDR1 SEHNR and CDR2 FQNEAQ (reference sequence). V lost 5 bases and J 0 bases, leaving 25 bases between the germline ends. CDR3 bases: TGTGCCAGCAGCAAAATCCCATCGGGCAGGGGAAGCATGAACACTGAAGCTTTCTTT. Translating it yields CASSKIPSGRGSMNTEAFF. Based on the CDR3 plus reference TRBV7-9 and TRBJ1-1, the full variable domain is DTGVSQNPRHKITKRGQNVTFRCDPISEHNRLYWYRQTLGQGPEFLTYFQNEAQLEKSRLLSDRFSAERPKGSFSTLEIQRTEQGDSAMYLCASSKIPSGRGSMNTEAFFGQGTRLTVV.

This clone showed up just a few times. The rearrangement uses TRBV6-5 and TRBJ2-7; TRBD2 might be the D (7 bases). The germline V gene encodes CDR1 MNHEY and CDR2 SVGAGI. There are 13 residues in the CDR3. The V end lost 7 bases, the J end lost 6 bases, and 16 bases lay between the germline ends. The CDR3 nucleotides read TGTGCCAGCAACCGAGGGGGGGGTTCCGAGCAGTACTTC. Translated, it gives CASNRGGGSEQYF.

This chain links TRBV5-6 with TRBJ2-5; 8 bases match TRBD1. Unmatched junction bases numbered 13, after V lost 4 bases and J lost 5 bases. This CDR3 spans 16 amino acids. CDR1 SGHDT and CDR2 YYEEEE come from the germline V gene. The CDR3 protein is CASSHTLTGEAETQYF. As DNA, the CDR3 is TGTGCCAGCAGCCACACCCTGACAGGGGAGGCTGAGACCCAGTACTTC.

The chain couples TRBV30 to TRBJ2-3, with D possibly being TRBD2 (5 bases). CDR3 length: 15 amino acids. V gave up 2 bases and J gave up 2 bases, with 14 bases separating them. CDR1 and CDR2 (germline): GTSNPN, SVGIG (reference sequence). The CDR3 loop reads CAWSPLAGPTDTQYF. For the CDR3, the DNA is TGTGCCTGGAGTCCCCTAGCCGGACCCACAGATACGCAGTATTTT.

The CDR3 protein is CASSYGAGGVYEQYF. CDR3 sequence (DNA): TGTGCCAGCAGTTACGGTGCAGGGGGTGTTTACGAGCAGTACTTC. The V and J genes are TRBV6-6 and TRBJ2-5; the match to TRBD1 covers 7 bases. The DNA matches TRBJ2-7 better at its end, which makes the J call doubtful. Germline V CDR1 and CDR2: MNHNY, SVGAGI (reference sequence). The CDR3 runs 15 residues.

V and J are TRBV30 and TRBJ2-1; 11 bases are shared with TRBD1. Germline loops: CDR1 GTSNPN, CDR2 SVGIG (reference sequence). V lost 2 bases and J lost 8; bases outside the gene matches: 8. The CDR3 runs 15 residues. The CDR3 sequence: CAWSTPDRGLYEQFF. The CDR3 DNA follows: TGTGCCTGGAGTACACCGGACAGGGGGCTTTATGAGCAGTTCTTC. Full variable domain (outside the CDR3, taken from reference TRBV30 and TRBJ2-1): SQTIHQWPATLVQPVGSPLSLECTVEGTSNPNLYWYRQAAGRGLQLLFYSVGIGQISSEVPQNLSASRPQDRQFILSSKKLLLSDSGFYLCAWSTPDRGLYEQFFGPGTRLTVL.